This entry is about one T cell receptor (beta chain). Its antigen is currently not known. No much larger clone exists at a distance of one base, and base qualities are not known. CDR1 and CDR2, looked up from the germline V gene (reference sequence), are SEHNR and FQNEAQ. The CDR3 starts with the cysteine, ends with the phenylalanine, and has 14 residues. Solely the CDR3 DNA is kept, with 42 bases framed from the first base. Trimming at the junction amounts to 2 bases on V and 3 bases on J, and the germline ends lie 8 bases apart. Receptor libraries were prepared by 5' RACE. The data were produced on a NextSeq 500. In the TCR library protocol, unique molecular identifiers were attached to individual cDNA molecules to correct for PCR bias and sequencing error. Sequencing covered both TCR alpha and beta chains, and within each sample the abundances of alpha and beta sequences were tightly co-correlated. The source study handled its data this way. Decombinator V4 was used to annotate the V gene, J gene and CDR3 of the TCR sequences. TCRs were defined as expanded if a significant change between any two time points was detected under a Poisson model with p below 0.0001. TCR abundances were normalised to the total number of TCRs sequenced per sample and expressed as counts per million. MAIT TCRs were defined by TRAV1-2 paired with TRAJ12, TRAJ20 or TRAJ33, and iNKT TCRs by TRAV10 paired with TRAJ18. VDJdb, accessed 1 November 2021, was searched for CMV, EBV and SARS-CoV-2 annotated TCRs, excluding TCRs annotated for multiple antigens. The public reads were quality trimmed at Q25 with fastp and then assembled into clones with MiXCR by TCRdb, keeping productive beta chains. Rows are unified per CDR3 protein, each entry keeping the most common DNA and genes. The V and J calls reflect TCRdb's pipeline rather than the authors' work. Counted in this sample were just under 60,000 distinct CDR3 sequences; about 8.9% of them appeared once. The ten largest account for roughly 15% of the sample.

Set within a cohort of healthcare workers in London, UK, this nested case-control study involved weekly PCR testing of nasopharyngeal swabs along with blood sampling. Between 23 and 31 March 2020, the week of the UK lockdown, healthcare workers were enrolled and then followed up weekly for as long as 16 weeks. The sample comes from a study of early T cells in non-severe SARS-CoV-2 infection (dated by TCRdb to the early 2020s). About the study as a whole: Because TCR sequencing was done on bulk RNA from unsorted whole blood, the alpha and beta chains could not be paired.

What the study reported, not specific to this receptor: Matching against VDJdb was skewed toward anti-spike CD8 responses, likely underestimated virus-specific expansions, and missed private and CD4 specificities.

The source of this sequence is an adult who was a healthcare worker with PCR-confirmed SARS-CoV-2 infection or an uninfected control (not recorded which). The sequenced sample consisted of whole blood. The rearranged chain carries TRBV7-9 and TRBJ2-1; TRBD1 is a possible D gene, resting on 5 matching bases. The CDR3 corresponds to CASSLIRDYNEQFF. The nucleotide sequence reads TGTGCCAGCAGCTTAATCAGGGACTACAATGAGCAGTTCTTC.